Each of the 3 T cell receptor beta chains below was sequenced from the same sample in a study of Graves' ophthalmopathy and Graves' hyperthyroidism. RNA served as the template for amplifying TCR beta CDR3 regions. HTBI primers served in a first-round RT-PCR, which a second-round multiplex PCR followed. TCRdb independently ran MiXCR on the multiplex PCR reads; one entry per CDR3 protein. This sample has 650,000 to 800,000 distinct CDR3 sequences, with about 38% found just once. Sequencing was done on a sample of peripheral blood. These receptors were taken from an adult man with Graves' ophthalmopathy.

The chain carries TRBV19 and TRBJ1-1; no clear D. V dropped 0 bases and J dropped 4 bases, with 18 bases sitting between them. The germline CDR1 and CDR2 sequences are LNHDA and SQIVND (reference sequence). The CDR3 consists of 17 residues. The CDR3 protein is CASSIEGMGRLPTEAFF. CDR3 coding DNA: TGTGCCAGTAGTATAGAAGGAATGGGCAGACTCCCCACTGAAGCTTTCTTT.

The chain combines TRBV11-2 with TRBJ1-5, with a possible D match to TRBD1 (5 bases). The CDR3 spans 17 residues. In germline, CDR1 is SGHAT, CDR2 FQNNGV. Trimming pared 5 bases from V and 4 bases from J, leaving 21 bases between. In nucleotides, the CDR3 is TGTGCCAGCAGCCTCTGGGCACAAGGGGAAGGTAATCAGCCCCAGCATTTT. As protein: CASSLWAQGEGNQPQHF.

The V and J genes are TRBV10-2 and TRBJ1-5; D is uncertain. Germline V gives CDR1 WSHSY, CDR2 SAAADI. Trimming took 2 bases from V and 11 from J, leaving 16 bases between them. There are 14 residues in the CDR3. CDR3 in amino acids: CASSEQVVSETQHF. Here the CDR3 DNA reads TGCGCCAGCAGTGAGCAAGTCGTGTCAGAGACCCAGCATTTT.